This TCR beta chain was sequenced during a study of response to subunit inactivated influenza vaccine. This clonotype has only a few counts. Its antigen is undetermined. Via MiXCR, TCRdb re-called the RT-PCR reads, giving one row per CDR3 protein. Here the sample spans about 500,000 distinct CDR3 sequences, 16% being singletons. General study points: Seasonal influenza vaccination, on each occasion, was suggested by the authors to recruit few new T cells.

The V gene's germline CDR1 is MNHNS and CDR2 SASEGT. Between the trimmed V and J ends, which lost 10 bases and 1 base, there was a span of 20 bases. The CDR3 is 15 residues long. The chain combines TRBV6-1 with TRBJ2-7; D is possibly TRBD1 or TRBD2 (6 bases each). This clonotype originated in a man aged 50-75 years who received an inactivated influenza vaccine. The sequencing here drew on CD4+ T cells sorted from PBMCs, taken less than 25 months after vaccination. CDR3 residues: CATSWMTGLSYEQYF. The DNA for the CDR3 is TGTGCCACCTCGTGGATGACAGGACTATCCTACGAGCAGTACTTC.